Listed below are T cell receptor beta chains from one sample, sequenced in a study of T-cell reconstitution after alpha-beta-depleted transplantation in children. TCRdb passed the PCR reads through MiXCR, listing each CDR3 protein once. The sample has about 200,000 distinct CDR3 sequences; approximately 7% are singletons. The specimen comprised PBMCs, sampled before TCRalphabeta/CD19-depleted stem cell transplant. Receptors were obtained from a boy aged 2 to 10 with acute lymphoblastic leukemia, due to receive a stem cell transplant. Each CDR3 is given without its conserved first and last residue.

v_gene | CDR3aa
TRBV7-2 | ASSPNRGRPYEQY
TRBV6-5 | ASSYFSGGEQY
TRBV29-1 | SVEREGLAGGYNEQF
TRBV3-1 | ASSQVARESQETQY
TRBV2 | ASRTSGYNEQF
TRBV28 | ASSLRGGGSYEQY
TRBV12-3/TRBV12-4 | ASSLVSGETQY
TRBV7-9 | ASTTWVGLAGPDTQY
TRBV7-6 | ASSLRQREEGTQY
TRBV5-4 | ASSAGQGAPYEQY
TRBV7-2 | ASSLFGGQETQY
TRBV20-1 | SAGTGSGTDTQY
TRBV5-1 | ASSLRQASNTGELF
TRBV7-2 | ASSLDRSGGAYEQY
TRBV15 | ATSRGGTEAF
TRBV6-2/TRBV6-3 | ASAGNTGELF
TRBV28 | ASSLAGISEETQY
TRBV7-2 | ASSPISGAWVGETQY
TRBV7-9 | ASSHKEKDRGTDTQY
TRBV6-2/TRBV6-3 | ASSSASSGGWYNEQF
TRBV6-6 | ASSGQAGPNSPLH
TRBV20-1 | SAETPSGGYEQY
TRBV7-9 | ASSLASHEQF
TRBV3-1 | ASSQVLIGGELF
TRBV10-2 | ASSVRSNTGELF